This T cell receptor (beta chain) was obtained from a study of T cell changes during pregnancy in multiple sclerosis. The germline gives CDR1 SGHVS, CDR2 FQNEAQ. The CDR3 contains 12 residues. The germline V and J ends were trimmed by 5 bases and 7 bases, with 11 bases remaining between them. Repertoires were generated with immunoSEQ multiplex PCR, while TCRdb's copy carries only in-frame clones and drops some. Of about 41,000 clones in the sample, approximately 88% were seen once. Sequencing used peripheral blood, obtained in the first trimester of pregnancy. This chain uses TRBV7-8 with TRBJ1-1; no firm D call. The sequence was obtained from a female donor in good health, enrolled as a control in a pregnancy study. The CDR3 loop reads CASSHYVGEAFF. Written as DNA, the CDR3 is TGTGCCAGCAGCCACTATGTAGGTGAAGCTTTCTTT.